This T cell receptor (beta chain) emerged from a study of blood T cells in healthy people across ages (dated by TCRdb to between 2015 and 2016). Background on the whole study: In model experiments, template switching captured about one uniquely barcoded TCR beta cDNA molecule for every two T cells. Using deep sequencing normalized with unique cDNA molecular identifiers, the study measured how TCR beta repertoire diversity changes with age. The donors were divided into four age groups: young (average around 17 years), middle-aged (about 41), aged (around 67) and long-lived (around 87). Donors of different ages were randomly distributed across sequencing lanes to avoid experimental bias. Two additional independent replicas of 1 million unique cDNA reads from the same blood draw were analyzed for two donors (one aged 18 to 30 and one aged 80 or older).

The approximately 41 donors, aged 6 to 90 years, were systemically healthy Caucasian individuals from Russia. Approximately 10 milliliters of peripheral blood were collected from each donor into EDTA-treated Vacutainer tubes. Ficoll-Paque density-gradient centrifugation was used to isolate PBMCs, with at least 6.5 million per sample. Total RNA, at least 5 micrograms per sample, was extracted from PBMCs with Trizol reagent. For every donor, flow cytometry on a PBMC aliquot measured the percentage of naive CD45RAhigh/CD27high T cells. The investigation overall reported the following: Compared with the aged group, more naive CD4+ T cells, fewer expanded clones and increased TCR diversity were shown by the long-lived group, suggesting age selection. Observed TCR beta diversity per million T cells fell roughly linearly with age, and a significant reduction was already apparent by age about 43. Observed TCR beta diversity correlated strongly with the percentage of naive T cells measured by flow cytometry. Because profiling used bulk unsorted PBMCs, naive and antigen-experienced compartments could not be compared conclusively. Total diversity estimates from one million sequenced T cells were considered lower bounds and underestimates. Because donor CMV infection status was unknown, age-related changes in expanded clonotypes were potentially confounded.

Library preparation was by 5' RACE. The instrument was an Illumina HiSeq 2500. A second PCR of 7 to 11 cycles was run with a J-beta primer mix and a sample-barcoded 5' primer. A template-switch 5' adaptor carrying 12 random nucleotides introduced a unique molecular identifier onto each TCR beta cDNA molecule. Each sample yielded at least 2.5 million CDR3-containing paired-end reads. First-strand cDNA was synthesized from all RNA with the Mint cDNA synthesis kit, primed by a TRBC-specific oligonucleotide. Following uracil-DNA glycosylase treatment, all cDNA underwent a first 18-cycle PCR with the universal primers M1SS and BC2_uni_R. In the paper's pipeline: For normalization, 1 million high-quality reads were randomly selected from each sample, with every read carrying a distinct molecular identifier. Reads sharing molecular identifiers were discarded rather than binned into consensus sequences. CDR3 identification, clonotype clustering and error correction used MiTCR with a Q25 quality threshold and the strictest error-elimination algorithm. A nonparametric unseen species model with Euler transformation was used to estimate lower-bound total TCR beta diversity. TCRdb itself trimmed the public reads at Q25 with fastp, ran MiXCR and retained productive beta chains. CDR3 protein sequences are deduplicated, and each keeps its most common genes and DNA. The V and J calls reflect TCRdb's pipeline rather than the authors' work. A total of 1.5 million to 2 million distinct CDR3 sequences appear in this sample, roughly 30% of them only once. In total, the top ten clones hold 7.7% of the sample.

V is cut by 6 bases and J by 0 bases, and the space between the germline ends is 17 bases. Its CDR3 holds 16 amino acids, cysteine through phenylalanine. The read is trimmed to its CDR3 DNA, 48 bases read in frame from base 1. According to the germline V gene (reference sequence), CDR1 reads MNHEY and CDR2 reads SMNVEV. This clonotype was picked up a small number of times. No antigen is known for it. Per-base quality was not reported, and no clone a single base away is much larger than it. The sequenced sample was blood. This sequence was found in a woman aged 25 to 39 in good health. The chain is assembled from TRBV27 and TRBJ1-1, with an unclear D gene assignment. This receptor has the CDR3 CASSTLPRRLNTEAFF. The DNA sequence is TGTGCCAGCAGCACCCTCCCTCGGCGGTTGAACACTGAAGCTTTCTTT.